These 5 T cell receptor beta chains came from one sample sequenced in a study of metastatic and nonmetastatic thyroid tumors. Every patient underwent thyroid surgery untreated. TCRdb re-called the PCR reads via MiXCR. The table has tens of thousands of clones, approximately 10% seen once. Material: blood. The receptor set was obtained from a female donor with papillary thyroid cancer or a benign thyroid nodule (not recorded which). Some clones in this sample may be carry-over from other donors' samples.

Relative to its sample, this clone is medium-sized. The chain employs TRBV6-1 and TRBJ1-1, with TRBD1 matching over 7 bases. V trimming: 8 bases; J trimming: 7 bases; junction bases outside the gene matches: 1. The germline V gene encodes CDR1 MNHNS and CDR2 SASEGT. The CDR3 contains 10 residues. For the CDR3, the DNA is TGTGCCAGCGGGGACAGTGAAGCTTTCTTT. This translates into CASGDSEAFF.

This clone was detected only a few times. This clone may be a read error of a much larger clone one base away. V and J are TRBV5-6 and TRBJ1-5; D unclear. The germline gives CDR1 SGHDT, CDR2 YYEEEE. V was cut by 0 bases and J by 10 bases, with 8 bases left in between. There are 12 residues in the CDR3. CDR3 bases: TGTGCCAGCAGCTTGGGGTCTCACCCCCAGCATTTT. This gives the protein CASSLGSHPQHF.

This sequence joins TRBV7-2 and TRBJ1-2; D uncertain. Germline V lookup: CDR1 SGHTA, CDR2 FQGNSA. V was shortened by 3 bases and J by 3 bases, with 11 bases between the two germline ends. The CDR3 extends over 14 amino acids. CDR3 sequence: CASSFPGGYYGYTF. The DNA for the CDR3 is TGTGCCAGCAGCTTCCCCGGCGGATACTATGGCTACACCTTC.

This clone is classed as medium-sized. This rearrangement joins TRBV6-1 to TRBJ1-2; the D gene is possibly TRBD1 (5 bases). This CDR3 is built from 14 residues. V was shortened by 4 bases and J by 4 bases, with 13 bases between the two germline ends. Germline CDR1 is MNHNS and CDR2 is SASEGT. CDR3 bases: TGTGCCAGCAGTGGTTATAGTGGGGGCTATGGCTACACCTTC. This translates into CASSGYSGGYGYTF.

This clone is medium-sized by share. V gene TRBV28 combines with J gene TRBJ2-1; 7 nucleotides align to TRBD1. CDR3 length: 13 amino acids. CDR1 MDHEN and CDR2 SYDVKM come from the germline V gene. Trimming took 5 bases from V and 6 from J; bases not matched to a gene: 4. The CDR3 sequence: CASSRQGLNEQFF. As DNA, the CDR3 is TGTGCCAGCAGTAGACAGGGTCTCAATGAGCAGTTCTTC.